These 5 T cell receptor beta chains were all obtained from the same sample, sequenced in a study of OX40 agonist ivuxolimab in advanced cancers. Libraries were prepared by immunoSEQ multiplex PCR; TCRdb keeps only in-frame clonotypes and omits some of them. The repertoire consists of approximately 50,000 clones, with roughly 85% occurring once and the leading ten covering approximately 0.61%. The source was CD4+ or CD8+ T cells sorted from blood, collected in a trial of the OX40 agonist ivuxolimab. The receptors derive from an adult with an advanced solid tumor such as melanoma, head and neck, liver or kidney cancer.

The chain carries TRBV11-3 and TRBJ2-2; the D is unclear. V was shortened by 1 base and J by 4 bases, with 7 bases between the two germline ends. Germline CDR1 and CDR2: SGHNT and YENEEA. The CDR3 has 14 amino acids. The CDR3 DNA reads TGTGCCAGCAGCTTAGGACCGAGCACCGGGGAGCTGTTTTTT. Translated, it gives CASSLGPSTGELFF.

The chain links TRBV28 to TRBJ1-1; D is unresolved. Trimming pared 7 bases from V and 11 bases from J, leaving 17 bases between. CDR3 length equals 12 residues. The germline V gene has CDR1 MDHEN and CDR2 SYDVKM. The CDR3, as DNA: TGTGCCAGCACACGCGAGACCAGAATTGCTTTCTTT. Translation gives CASTRETRIAFF.

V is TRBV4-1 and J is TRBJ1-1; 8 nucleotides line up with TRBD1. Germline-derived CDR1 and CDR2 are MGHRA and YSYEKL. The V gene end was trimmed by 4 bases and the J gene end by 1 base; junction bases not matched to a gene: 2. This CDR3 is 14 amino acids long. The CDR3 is CASSRQGKNTEAFF. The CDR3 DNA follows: TGCGCCAGCAGCCGACAGGGGAAGAACACTGAAGCTTTCTTT.

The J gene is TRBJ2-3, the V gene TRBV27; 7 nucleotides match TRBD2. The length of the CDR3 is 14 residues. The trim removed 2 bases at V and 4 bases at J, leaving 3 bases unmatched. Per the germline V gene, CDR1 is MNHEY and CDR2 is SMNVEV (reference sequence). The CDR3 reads CASSLRAGADTQYF. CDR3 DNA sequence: TGTGCCAGCAGTTTAAGGGCGGGAGCAGATACGCAGTATTTT.

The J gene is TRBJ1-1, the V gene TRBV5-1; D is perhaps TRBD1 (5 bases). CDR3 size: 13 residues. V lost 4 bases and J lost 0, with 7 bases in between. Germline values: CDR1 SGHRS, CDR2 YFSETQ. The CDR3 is CASSGTVNTEAFF. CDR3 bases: TGCGCCAGCAGCGGGACGGTGAACACTGAAGCTTTCTTT. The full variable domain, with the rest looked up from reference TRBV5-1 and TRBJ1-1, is KAGVTQTPRYLIKTRGQQVTLSCSPISGHRSVSWYQQTPGQGLQFLFEYFSETQRNKGNFPGRFSGRQFSNSRSEMNVSTLELGDSALYLCASSGTVNTEAFFGQGTRLTVV.